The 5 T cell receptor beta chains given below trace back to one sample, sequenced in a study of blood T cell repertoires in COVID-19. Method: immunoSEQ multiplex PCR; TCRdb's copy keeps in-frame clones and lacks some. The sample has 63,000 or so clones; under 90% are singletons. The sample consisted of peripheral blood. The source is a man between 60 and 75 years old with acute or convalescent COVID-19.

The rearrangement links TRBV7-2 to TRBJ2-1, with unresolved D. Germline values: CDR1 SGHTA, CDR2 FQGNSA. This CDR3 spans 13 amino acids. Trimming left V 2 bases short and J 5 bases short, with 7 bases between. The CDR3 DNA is TGTGCCAGCAGCTTAATCCGAGACAATGAGCAGTTCTTC. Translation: CASSLIRDNEQFF.

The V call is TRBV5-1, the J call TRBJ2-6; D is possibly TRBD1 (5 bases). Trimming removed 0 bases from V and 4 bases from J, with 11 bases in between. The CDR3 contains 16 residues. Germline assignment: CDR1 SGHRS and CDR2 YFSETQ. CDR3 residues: CASSLVQARGANVLTF. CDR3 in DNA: TGCGCCAGCAGCTTGGTACAGGCCAGGGGGGCCAACGTCCTGACTTTC.

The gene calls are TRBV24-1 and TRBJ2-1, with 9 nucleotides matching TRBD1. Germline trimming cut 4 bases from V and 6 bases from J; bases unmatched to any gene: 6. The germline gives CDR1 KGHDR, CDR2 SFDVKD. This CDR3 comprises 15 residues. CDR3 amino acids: CATSDAGTGTNEQFF. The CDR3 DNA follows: TGTGCCACCAGTGACGCCGGGACAGGGACCAATGAGCAGTTCTTC.

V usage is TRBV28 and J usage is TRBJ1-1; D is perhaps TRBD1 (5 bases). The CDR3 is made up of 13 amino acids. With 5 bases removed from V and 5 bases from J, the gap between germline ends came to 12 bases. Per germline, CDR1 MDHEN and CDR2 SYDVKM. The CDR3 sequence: CASSPRQGTEAFF. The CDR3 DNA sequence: TGTGCCAGCAGTCCCCGCCAGGGAACTGAAGCTTTCTTT. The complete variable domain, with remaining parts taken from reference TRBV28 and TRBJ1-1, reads DVKVTQSSRYLVKRTGEKVFLECVQDMDHENMFWYRQDPGLGLRLIYFSYDVKMKEKGDIPEGYSVSREKKERFSLILESASTNQTSMYLCASSPRQGTEAFFGQGTRLTVV.

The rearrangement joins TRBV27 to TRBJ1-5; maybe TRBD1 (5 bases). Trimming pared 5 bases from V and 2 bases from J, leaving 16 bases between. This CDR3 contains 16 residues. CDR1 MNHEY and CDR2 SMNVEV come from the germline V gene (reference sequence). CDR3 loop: CASSPGRGRGNQPQHF. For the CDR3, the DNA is TGTGCCAGCAGTCCTGGAAGAGGCAGGGGCAATCAGCCCCAGCATTTT.